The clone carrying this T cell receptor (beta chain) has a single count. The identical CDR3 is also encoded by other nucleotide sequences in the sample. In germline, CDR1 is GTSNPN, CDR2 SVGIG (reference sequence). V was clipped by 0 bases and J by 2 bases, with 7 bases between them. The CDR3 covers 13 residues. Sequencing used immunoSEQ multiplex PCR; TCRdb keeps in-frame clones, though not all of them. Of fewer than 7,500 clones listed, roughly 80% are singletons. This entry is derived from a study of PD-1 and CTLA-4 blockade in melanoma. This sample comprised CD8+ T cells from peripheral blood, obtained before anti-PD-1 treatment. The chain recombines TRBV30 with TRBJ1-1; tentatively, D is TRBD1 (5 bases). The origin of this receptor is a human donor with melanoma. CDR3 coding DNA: TGTGCCTGGAGTGTGGGGGGAAACACTGAAGCTTTCTTT. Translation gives CAWSVGGNTEAFF.